This T cell receptor (beta chain) was documented in a study of T cells in tuberculosis. Study-level background: Sequenced TCRs come from CD1B-GMM tetramer-binding T cells. Notes on the study in general: Some low-affinity tetramer-binding T cells may be absent from this sample.

Germline trimming cut 5 bases from V and 3 bases from J; bases unmatched to any gene: 6. The length of the CDR3 is 15 residues. Germline V gene data show CDR1 as SGHNT and CDR2 as YYREEE (reference sequence). Cells were sorted from thawed PBMC rested overnight and stained with GMM-loaded CD1B tetramer, viability dye and anti-CD3. CD1B tetramers were loaded with Rhodococcus equi-derived C32 glucose monomycolate. Before cryopreservation, the sorted PBMC lost their CD14-expressing monocytes. Each donor contributed roughly 100,000 sorted tetramer-negative cells. Sequencing used immunoSEQ multiplex PCR; TCRdb keeps in-frame clones, though not all of them. The table includes 88,000 or so clones, roughly 88% detected once.

The sample comprised CD1b-GMM tetramer-negative cells sorted from PBMCs. This chain uses TRBV5-4 with TRBJ2-2; 8 positions match TRBD1. The clonotype was recovered from an adult woman with latent tuberculosis. CDR3 DNA: TGTGCCAGCAGTCGCAGGGGGCAGGACACCGGGGAGCTGTTTTTT. Translated: CASSRRGQDTGELFF.